These T cell receptor beta chains were read from a single sample in a study of T cells in Graves' hyperthyroidism and ophthalmopathy. TCRdb re-called the multiplex PCR reads through MiXCR, storing one row per CDR3 protein. Seen here are 300,000 to 450,000 distinct CDR3 sequences, about 15% observed once, and the top ten hold about 33%. Sequencing input: blood. The receptors were gathered from a woman in her 30s with Graves' hyperthyroidism. Each CDR3 is given with its conserved first and last residue. The D gene is left open where the match is weak. The size entry is marked missing in some rows and otherwise reads once, few, many or a size class.

cdr3_length	d_call	v_call	j_call	clone_size	cdr3_nt	cdr3_aa
14	TRBD1	TRBV19	TRBJ1-5	.	TGTGCCAGTAGTGGGGCAGGGGGATATCAGCCCCAGCATTTT	CASSGAGGYQPQHF
14	.	TRBV7-9	TRBJ2-3	few	TGTGCCAGCAGCTTAGTCTCCTCCACAGATACGCAGTATTTT	CASSLVSSTDTQYF
15	TRBD2	TRBV4-1	TRBJ2-1	.	TGCGCCAGCAGCCAAGCGGGAGGGCCGGGGGGTGAGCAGTTCTTC	CASSQAGGPGGEQFF
14	.	TRBV6-1	TRBJ2-1	many	TGTGCCAGCGTTGGGGGGGCACTCGCCAATGAGCAGTTCTTC	CASVGGALANEQFF
14	.	TRBV2	TRBJ1-5	many	TGTGCCAGCAGTGGGGACTCCGGCAATCAGCCCCAGCATTTT	CASSGDSGNQPQHF
11	.	TRBV12-3/TRBV12-4	TRBJ2-1	many	TGTGCCAGCAGTTTATCGACAGAGCAGTTCTTC	CASSLSTEQFF
14	.	TRBV7-6	TRBJ2-5	few	TGTGCCAGCAGCTTAAGCGCTAGAACAGAGACCCAGTACTTC	CASSLSARTETQYF
14	.	TRBV9	TRBJ2-1	many	TGTGCCAGCAGCCCCGCAGCAGCCTACAATGAGCAGTTCTTC	CASSPAAAYNEQFF
16	.	TRBV11-2	TRBJ2-3	.	TGTGCCAGCAGCACAGGAGTAGGGGAGGTGACAGATACGCAGTATTTT	CASSTGVGEVTDTQYF
16	TRBD2	TRBV20-1	TRBJ2-3	many	TGCAGTGCTAGGCCTTCGGGCGGGAGGGTCACAGATACGCAGTATTTT	CSARPSGGRVTDTQYF
15	.	TRBV18	TRBJ2-1	many	TGTGCCAGCTCACTTTATGGCGGCTCCTACAATGAGCAGTTCTTC	CASSLYGGSYNEQFF
14	.	TRBV7-2	TRBJ2-7	.	TGTGCCAGCAGCTTAACAGCCATTTCCTACGAGCAGTACTTC	CASSLTAISYEQYF
15	TRBD2	TRBV7-3	TRBJ2-3	many	TGTGCCAGCAGCTTAACTAGCGGGGAGACAGATACGCAGTATTTT	CASSLTSGETDTQYF
11	TRBD1	TRBV28	TRBJ1-5	many	TGTGGGACAGGGGCCCATCAGCCCCAGCATTTT	CGTGAHQPQHF
13	TRBD2	TRBV29-1	TRBJ2-1	.	TGCAGCGTCGGGGGACTAGCGGGAAATGAGCAGTTCTTC	CSVGGLAGNEQFF
13	.	TRBV10-3	TRBJ1-1	.	TGTGCCATCAGTGGAACGGGGGCCCCTGAAGCTTTCTTT	CAISGTGAPEAFF
13	.	TRBV27	TRBJ2-7	many	TGTGCCAGCAAAATCGACAGAAATGACGAGCAGTACTTC	CASKIDRNDEQYF
15	TRBD1	TRBV7-8	TRBJ2-3	many	TGTGCCAGCAGCCTAGACAGGGGTGGCACAGATACGCAGTATTTT	CASSLDRGGTDTQYF
16	.	TRBV5-6	TRBJ1-3	.	TGTGCCAGCAGCCCACCCGGGATATTCTCTGGAAACACCATATATTTT	CASSPPGIFSGNTIYF
13	TRBD2	TRBV29-1	TRBJ2-7	.	TGCAGCGTTATAGCGGGAGGGCCTGTCGAGCAGTACTTC	CSVIAGGPVEQYF
14	.	TRBV7-6	TRBJ2-1	.	TGTGCCAGCAGCTTAGAGGGGGGGCGGGACGTGAGGTTCTTC	CASSLEGGRDVRFF
16	TRBD1	TRBV18	TRBJ2-7	few	TGTGCCAGCTCAGGACCAAGGGGACAGGGATCCTACGAGCAGTACTTC	CASSGPRGQGSYEQYF
15	TRBD2	TRBV12-3/TRBV12-4	TRBJ2-3	many	TGTGCCAGCAGAGGACTAGCGGGAGGCCCAGATACGCAGTATTTT	CASRGLAGGPDTQYF
14	.	TRBV3-1	TRBJ2-7	many	TGTGCCAGCAGCCAAGGACAACAACTCTACGAGCAGTACTTC	CASSQGQQLYEQYF
13	TRBD2	TRBV20-1	TRBJ2-7	many	TGCAGCGGAGAAAGCGGGATGGGGCCCCAGCAGTACTTC	CSGESGMGPQQYF
15	TRBD1	TRBV12-3/TRBV12-4	TRBJ1-1	many	TGTGCCAGCAGTTCGGGACAGTCGGGAGCTGCTGAAGCTTTCTTT	CASSSGQSGAAEAFF
14	TRBD2	TRBV7-2	TRBJ2-7	many	TGTGCCAGCACCTTCGCGGGAGTATATTACGAGCAGTACTTC	CASTFAGVYYEQYF
12	.	TRBV24-1	TRBJ2-1	.	TGTGCCACCAGAGGACTGCGGAATGAGCAGTTCTTC	CATRGLRNEQFF